The rows below give T cell receptor beta chains drawn from one sample of a study of blood T cells in healthy people across ages. TCRdb re-analysed the 5' RACE reads in MiXCR, keeping a single row per CDR3 protein. The profile shows about 2 million distinct CDR3 sequences, 49% of them singletons. The specimen was blood. These receptors all stem from a woman between 35 and 50 years old in good health. Both conserved end residues are trimmed from each CDR3. Each record gives: V gene, J gene, CDR3 protein.

V: TRBV20-1; J: TRBJ1-5; CDR3: SARAWTGATFSNQPQH
V: TRBV9; J: TRBJ2-3; CDR3: ASSAGDRSTDTQY
V: TRBV20-1; J: TRBJ2-1; CDR3: STRDLAGGGYNEQF
V: TRBV7-2; J: NA; CDR3: ASSLEWTGRTQQF
V: TRBV24-1; J: TRBJ2-1; CDR3: ATSRRDGKQNNEQF
V: TRBV27; J: TRBJ2-7; CDR3: ASRPDRENEQY
V: TRBV7-2; J: TRBJ2-7; CDR3: ASSFLAGVRGGEQY
V: TRBV20-1; J: TRBJ2-7; CDR3: SAPNREGNYEQY
V: TRBV5-1; J: TRBJ2-1; CDR3: ASSLRLDVNNEQF
V: TRBV7-3; J: TRBJ2-4; CDR3: ASSPRNSGGYNEQY
V: TRBV6-5; J: TRBJ2-3; CDR3: ASSYLPSTDTQY
V: TRBV7-2; J: TRBJ1-5; CDR3: ASSPRQDNQPQH
V: TRBV4-1; J: NA; CDR3: ASSQVGRGNNEQY
V: TRBV6-5; J: TRBJ1-4; CDR3: ASRVGPLGELF
V: TRBV29-1; J: TRBJ1-2; CDR3: SVEARQGADRGYT
V: TRBV5-1; J: TRBJ2-7; CDR3: ASSSGTAFIEQY
V: TRBV9; J: TRBJ2-5; CDR3: ASSEGTLETQY
V: TRBV11-2; J: TRBJ2-7; CDR3: ASGFGLGGTYEQY
V: TRBV29-1; J: TRBJ2-5; CDR3: SVHPSTAVIQETQY
V: TRBV5-1; J: TRBJ1-4; CDR3: ASRGNPTGEKLF
V: TRBV20-1; J: TRBJ2-5; CDR3: SAGRTSGRETQY
V: TRBV20-1; J: TRBJ2-3; CDR3: SARDLGTSGGWDTQY
V: TRBV20-1; J: TRBJ1-1; CDR3: SARDSFGEAF
V: TRBV9; J: TRBJ2-2; CDR3: ASSPHPRGSGGNGELF
V: TRBV13; J: TRBJ2-2; CDR3: ASSLGPLGLNTGELF
V: TRBV7-9; J: TRBJ1-2; CDR3: ASSLALMGLNYGYT
V: TRBV4-2; J: TRBJ1-2; CDR3: ASSQDGTGGGYT
V: TRBV6-5; J: TRBJ2-6; CDR3: ASSYGSRGLAGANVLT
V: TRBV11-2; J: TRBJ2-3; CDR3: ASSREVPGADTQY
V: TRBV28; J: TRBJ2-5; CDR3: ASSLAGLRGTQY
V: TRBV4-3; J: TRBJ2-3; CDR3: ASSRYDKRDTQY
V: TRBV5-6; J: TRBJ2-3; CDR3: ASSFPGLAETDTQY
V: TRBV29-1; J: TRBJ2-1; CDR3: SVSTGRRGETQF
V: TRBV4-2; J: TRBJ2-3; CDR3: ASSQVPGQGVTDTQY
V: TRBV7-9; J: TRBJ2-1; CDR3: ASSLTTSGGAYEQF
V: TRBV6-6; J: TRBJ2-1; CDR3: ASAEINEQF
V: TRBV27; J: TRBJ1-2; CDR3: ASSLSAQGYGYT
V: TRBV20-1; J: TRBJ2-5; CDR3: SAMAGGWILETQY